This is a list of T cell receptor beta chains from one sample in a study of blood T cell repertoires in COVID-19. Profiling relied on immunoSEQ multiplex PCR, and the TCRdb table lists in-frame clones only, not all of them. Among under 250,000 clones, roughly 92% were seen once, and the ten largest hold around 0.85%. The sequenced sample was peripheral blood. The receptors were gathered from a man aged 55 to 70 with COVID-19, enrolled during active disease. The CDR3 runs from the conserved cysteine through the conserved F or W. The D gene is left open where the match is weak. Clone size is stated in some rows and not others, as once, few, many or a class when expanded.

v_gene	abundance	j_gene	d_gene	CDR3aa	CDR3nt
TRBV7-2	NA	TRBJ2-7	NA	CASSLAPSDEQYF	TGTGCCAGCAGCTTAGCGCCTTCGGACGAGCAGTACTTC
TRBV7-2	NA	TRBJ1-3	TRBD1	CASGQQGASGNTIYF	TGTGCCAGCGGTCAACAGGGGGCGTCTGGAAACACCATATATTTT
TRBV5-6	NA	TRBJ1-6	TRBD1	CASSPGQASSYNSPLHF	TGTGCCAGCAGCCCGGGACAGGCAAGCTCCTATAATTCACCCCTCCACTTT
TRBV18	NA	TRBJ2-2	TRBD1	CASSRTGDGTGELFF	TGTGCCAGCTCTCGCACAGGGGATGGCACCGGGGAGCTGTTTTTT
TRBV28	NA	TRBJ2-7	TRBD1	CASSSRDSGSGQYF	TGTGCCAGCAGTTCCCGGGACAGTGGTTCGGGGCAGTACTTC
TRBV19	once	TRBJ1-1	NA	CASSARQLSNTEAFF	TGTGCCAGTAGTGCTCGACAGTTGTCGAACACTGAAGCTTTCTTT
TRBV5-1	NA	TRBJ2-7	NA	CASSSDSPPYEQYF	TGCGCCAGCAGCAGTGACTCCCCCCCTTACGAGCAGTACTTC
TRBV4-1	NA	TRBJ1-1	NA	CASSQDRDTATEAFF	TGCGCCAGCAGCCAAGATCGCGACACAGCCACTGAAGCTTTCTTT
TRBV4-1	NA	TRBJ2-1	TRBD2	CASSQVGLAGPNEQFF	TGCGCCAGCAGCCAAGTCGGACTAGCGGGCCCGAATGAGCAGTTCTTC
TRBV7-2	NA	TRBJ2-1	NA	CASSLAGGGEYNEQFF	TGTGCCAGCAGCTTAGCGGGCGGGGGCGAGTACAATGAGCAGTTCTTC
TRBV6-6	NA	TRBJ1-2	NA	CASSKDSNYGYTF	TGTGCCAGCAGCAAGGACAGTAACTATGGCTACACCTTC
TRBV6-2/TRBV6-3	once	TRBJ2-7	TRBD1	CASSDRGKLSYEQYF	TGTGCCAGCAGTGACAGGGGGAAGTTATCCTACGAGCAGTACTTC
TRBV5-4	NA	TRBJ2-7	TRBD2	CASGTSGSSYEQYF	TGTGCCAGCGGCACTAGCGGATCCTCCTACGAGCAGTACTTC
TRBV30	NA	TRBJ2-3	TRBD1	CAWSVVQGGTDTQYF	TGTGCCTGGAGTGTTGTACAGGGGGGCACAGATACGCAGTATTTT
TRBV5-1	NA	TRBJ1-4	TRBD1	CASSPGTENEKLFF	TGCGCCAGCAGCCCCGGGACAGAGAATGAAAAACTGTTTTTT
TRBV2	NA	TRBJ1-4	TRBD1	CASSERTGTYQKLFF	TGTGCCAGCAGTGAAAGGACAGGGACTTATCAAAAACTGTTTTTT
TRBV27	NA	TRBJ1-6	NA	CASSLAGGVPSPLHF	TGTGCCAGCAGTTTAGCGGGTGGTGTACCCTCACCCCTCCACTTT
TRBV18	NA	TRBJ2-7	TRBD2	CASSPTSGGTYEQYF	TGTGCCAGCTCACCGACTAGCGGGGGAACCTACGAGCAGTACTTC
TRBV19	once	TRBJ1-2	NA	CASSQDRNLNYGYTF	TGTGCCAGTAGTCAGGACAGAAACCTTAACTATGGCTACACCTTC
TRBV5-6	NA	TRBJ1-5	NA	CASSAVGQPQHF	TGTGCCAGCAGCGCGGTGGGTCAGCCCCAGCATTTT
TRBV6-5	NA	TRBJ2-1	NA	CASSYSGQGYNEQFF	TGTGCCAGCAGTTACTCTGGGCAGGGTTACAATGAGCAGTTCTTC
TRBV27	NA	TRBJ2-7	NA	CASSLRAELGEQYF	TGTGCCAGCAGTTTACGGGCTGAACTAGGGGAGCAGTACTTC
TRBV9	NA	TRBJ2-3	NA	CASSVGGRYSSTDTQYF	TGTGCCAGCAGCGTAGGAGGTCGGTACTCTAGCACAGATACGCAGTATTTT
TRBV19	NA	TRBJ1-1	TRBD1	CASRETGFNTEAFF	TGTGCCAGTAGGGAGACAGGGTTTAACACTGAAGCTTTCTTT
TRBV9	NA	TRBJ1-1	NA	CASSPRVGGTEAFF	TGTGCCAGCAGCCCCAGGGTGGGAGGCACTGAAGCTTTCTTT
TRBV27	NA	TRBJ2-2	NA	CASKPPDTTGELFF	TGTGCCAGCAAGCCCCCGGACACCACCGGGGAGCTGTTTTTT
TRBV2	NA	TRBJ2-1	NA	CASISGLRSYNEQFF	TGTGCCAGCATCTCAGGGCTGCGCTCCTACAATGAGCAGTTCTTC
TRBV12-3/TRBV12-4	NA	TRBJ2-7	NA	CASSQGRGEQYF	TGTGCCAGCAGCCAAGGCCGGGGCGAGCAGTACTTC
TRBV19	NA	TRBJ1-1	NA	CASRPYGDGMNTEAFF	TGTGCCAGTAGACCATACGGCGACGGGATGAACACTGAAGCTTTCTTT
TRBV6-5	NA	TRBJ2-7	TRBD1	CASSYSGQGNYYEQYF	TGTGCCAGCAGTTATTCCGGACAGGGGAATTACTACGAGCAGTACTTC
TRBV7-9	NA	TRBJ1-1	NA	CASSLGPSSEAFF	TGTGCCAGCAGCTTAGGGCCGTCCTCCGAAGCTTTCTTT
TRBV19	NA	TRBJ1-2	TRBD1	CASSMGQGGYYGYTF	TGTGCCAGTAGTATGGGACAGGGCGGCTACTATGGCTACACCTTC
TRBV9	NA	TRBJ1-2	TRBD1	CASSPRGQGADGYTF	TGTGCCAGCAGCCCTCGTGGACAGGGGGCTGATGGCTACACCTTC